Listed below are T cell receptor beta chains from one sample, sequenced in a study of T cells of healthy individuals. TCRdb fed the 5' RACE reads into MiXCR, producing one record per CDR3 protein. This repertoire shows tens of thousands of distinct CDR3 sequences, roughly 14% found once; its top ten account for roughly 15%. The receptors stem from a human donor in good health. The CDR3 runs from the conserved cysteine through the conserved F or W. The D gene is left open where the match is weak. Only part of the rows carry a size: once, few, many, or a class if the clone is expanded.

CDR3: CASWGENTIYF; DNA: TGTGCCAGCTGGGGGGAAAACACCATATATTTT; J: TRBJ1-3; V: TRBV6-6; size: .; D: .
CDR3: CASSSKTGGHEQFF; DNA: TGTGCCAGCAGCTCGAAGACAGGGGGGCATGAGCAGTTCTTC; J: TRBJ2-1; V: TRBV7-8; size: once; D: TRBD1
CDR3: CSAQRGDPNQPQHF; DNA: TGCAGCGCCCAAAGGGGAGATCCGAATCAGCCCCAGCATTTT; J: TRBJ1-5; V: TRBV29-1; size: few; D: .
CDR3: CSAPGLGETQYF; DNA: TGCAGTGCGCCGGGACTAGGAGAGACCCAGTACTTC; J: TRBJ2-5; V: TRBV20-1; size: few; D: TRBD2
CDR3: CASRSRTDFMNTEAFF; DNA: TGCGCCAGCAGGTCGAGGACAGACTTCATGAACACTGAAGCTTTCTTT; J: TRBJ1-1; V: TRBV5-1; size: many; D: .
CDR3: CASSFYTGQGAQYF; DNA: TGTGCCAGCAGTTTTTATACTGGACAGGGTGCGCAGTACTTC; J: TRBJ2-7; V: TRBV28; size: .; D: TRBD1
CDR3: CASSQGGLAGGIDEQFF; DNA: TGCGCCAGCAGCCAAGGAGGACTAGCGGGAGGGATCGATGAGCAGTTCTTC; J: TRBJ2-1; V: TRBV4-3; size: many; D: TRBD2
CDR3: CASSPQGPAREQFF; DNA: TGTGCCAGCAGCCCTCAAGGACCCGCAAGAGAGCAGTTCTTC; J: TRBJ2-1; V: TRBV25-1; size: many; D: .
CDR3: CASSLRTGENGYTF; DNA: TGTGCCAGCAGTTTACGCACAGGAGAGAATGGCTACACCTTC; J: TRBJ1-2; V: TRBV28; size: .; D: .
CDR3: CASAGTSGRANTYEQYF; DNA: TGTGCCAGCGCCGGGACTAGCGGGAGAGCTAACACCTACGAGCAGTACTTC; J: TRBJ2-7; V: TRBV12-3/TRBV12-4; size: .; D: TRBD2
CDR3: CASSHGGSAENTEAFF; DNA: TGCGCCAGCAGCCATGGGGGTTCGGCAGAGAACACTGAAGCTTTCTTT; J: TRBJ1-1; V: TRBV4-3; size: many; D: .
CDR3: CASSLAGHYEQYF; DNA: TGTGCCAGCAGCTTGGCCGGGCACTACGAGCAGTACTTC; J: TRBJ2-7; V: TRBV5-4; size: many; D: .
CDR3: CASSGAMTIRADTQYF; DNA: TGTGCCAGCAGCGGTGCCATGACTATCCGGGCAGATACGCAGTATTTT; J: TRBJ2-3; V: TRBV5-4; size: .; D: .
CDR3: CASSLEDRGYGYTF; DNA: TGTGCCAGCAGCTTGGAGGACAGGGGATATGGCTACACCTTC; J: TRBJ1-2; V: TRBV5-5; size: .; D: TRBD1
CDR3: CASSDGQGRGNTIYF; DNA: TGTGCCAGCAGTGATGGACAGGGGCGAGGAAACACCATATATTTT; J: TRBJ1-3; V: TRBV12-3/TRBV12-4; size: many; D: TRBD1
CDR3: CASHGGVKAKNIQYF; DNA: TGTGCCAGCCACGGAGGGGTGAAAGCTAAAAACATTCAGTACTTC; J: TRBJ2-4; V: TRBV11-2; size: few; D: .
CDR3: CASSLEVSVPDTQYF; DNA: TGTGCCAGCAGTTTAGAAGTTTCGGTCCCAGATACGCAGTATTTT; J: TRBJ2-3; V: TRBV12-3/TRBV12-4; size: .; D: .
CDR3: CASSPLRETQYF; DNA: TGTGCCAGCTCACCACTCCGAGAGACCCAGTACTTC; J: TRBJ2-5; V: TRBV18; size: few; D: .
CDR3: CASSSWGAGEQFF; DNA: TGTGCCAGCAGTTCCTGGGGGGCCGGTGAGCAGTTCTTC; J: TRBJ2-1; V: TRBV27; size: many; D: .
CDR3: CASKERNQETQYF; DNA: TGTGCCAGCAAGGAGCGCAACCAAGAGACCCAGTACTTC; J: TRBJ2-5; V: TRBV2; size: .; D: .
CDR3: CASSQAGGKSYNEQFF; DNA: TGCGCCAGCAGCCAAGCGGGGGGAAAATCCTACAATGAGCAGTTCTTC; J: TRBJ2-1; V: TRBV4-1; size: .; D: TRBD2
CDR3: CASSLGSHGTEAFF; DNA: TGCGCCAGCAGCTTGGGTAGTCACGGGACTGAAGCTTTCTTT; J: TRBJ1-1; V: TRBV5-1; size: few; D: .
CDR3: CASSLGTSGSPHEQYF; DNA: TGTGCCAGCTCTCTAGGGACTAGCGGGAGTCCCCACGAGCAGTACTTC; J: TRBJ2-7; V: TRBV18; size: .; D: TRBD2